Listed below are T cell receptor beta chains from one sample, sequenced in a study of CD8+CD57+ T cells in acquired aplastic anemia. TCRdb recomputed calls from the reads with MiXCR, one row per CDR3 protein. The table lists 150,000 to 200,000 distinct CDR3 sequences, around half of them singletons. The specimen sequenced was sorted CD4+, CD8+, or CD8+CD57+ T cells (not recorded which) from PBMCs. These TCRs come from a human donor in good health. Each CDR3 is given without its conserved first and last residue.

v_call: TRBV19
j_call: TRBJ2-4
cdr3_aa: ASSIEGSLAKNIQY

v_call: TRBV20-1
j_call: TRBJ1-1
cdr3_aa: SASLDGNTEAF

v_call: TRBV20-1
j_call: TRBJ1-3
cdr3_aa: SARKGQAITGNTIY

v_call: TRBV6-4
j_call: TRBJ2-2
cdr3_aa: ASSPYYGSSSSELF

v_call: TRBV7-2
j_call: TRBJ2-7
cdr3_aa: ASSSRGGSRGYEQY

v_call: TRBV25-1
j_call: TRBJ1-6
cdr3_aa: ASSVGGPPTPLH

v_call: TRBV7-8
j_call: TRBJ1-5
cdr3_aa: ASSLARDIYSNQPQH

v_call: TRBV7-8
j_call: TRBJ1-1
cdr3_aa: ASSRQLNTEAF

v_call: TRBV20-1
j_call: .
cdr3_aa: SASSSSAGNEQF

v_call: TRBV5-4
j_call: TRBJ1-2
cdr3_aa: ASSQNRGYGYT

v_call: TRBV10-1
j_call: TRBJ1-2
cdr3_aa: ASGESYGQGASANYGYT

v_call: TRBV4-2
j_call: TRBJ2-5
cdr3_aa: ASSTSGSHRETQY

v_call: TRBV27
j_call: TRBJ1-6
cdr3_aa: ASTRTGNSPLH

v_call: TRBV9
j_call: TRBJ2-7
cdr3_aa: ARRKTGTAYEQY

v_call: TRBV7-2
j_call: TRBJ2-7
cdr3_aa: ASSRITSRFPHEQY

v_call: TRBV5-1
j_call: TRBJ1-2
cdr3_aa: ASSLDSVKTGYT

v_call: TRBV7-3
j_call: TRBJ2-1
cdr3_aa: ASSFLKGNEQF

v_call: TRBV19
j_call: TRBJ1-4
cdr3_aa: ASSTGQGADEKLF

v_call: TRBV20-1
j_call: TRBJ2-3
cdr3_aa: SARAEITDTQY

v_call: TRBV24-1
j_call: TRBJ2-1
cdr3_aa: ATSPSSGRAGEQF

v_call: TRBV4-2
j_call: TRBJ2-7
cdr3_aa: ASSPTWERSSYEQY

v_call: TRBV6-5
j_call: TRBJ1-3
cdr3_aa: ASSYGTGLADTIY

v_call: TRBV7-2
j_call: TRBJ2-7
cdr3_aa: ASSLRTSLGRRYEQY